This section outlines one TCR beta chain sequence together with its context. Its target is not known. From RNA transcripts, TCR beta CDR3 regions were amplified. The study used the HTBI primer set for a first-round RT-PCR of the TCR CDR3. A single record per CDR3 protein comes from TCRdb applying MiXCR to the multiplex PCR reads. The sample includes around 210,000 distinct CDR3 sequences, around 17% seen only once; the top ten take 40% to 65%. The data were obtained in a study of T cells in Graves' hyperthyroidism and ophthalmopathy. The V and J ends lost 3 bases and 1 base respectively, with 9 bases between them. Germline V lookup: CDR1 SGHRS, CDR2 YFSETQ. The CDR3 is made up of 14 amino acids. General study points: Most thyroid clonotypes with frequency above 0.001 were detected in blood.

The chain recombines TRBV5-1 with TRBJ2-3; D possibly corresponds to TRBD1 (5 bases). The material sequenced was blood. This TCR derives from a woman aged 45-60 years with Graves' hyperthyroidism. CDR3 region: CASSSPTGTDTQYF. CDR3 DNA: TGCGCCAGCAGCTCGCCGACAGGCACAGATACGCAGTATTTT.